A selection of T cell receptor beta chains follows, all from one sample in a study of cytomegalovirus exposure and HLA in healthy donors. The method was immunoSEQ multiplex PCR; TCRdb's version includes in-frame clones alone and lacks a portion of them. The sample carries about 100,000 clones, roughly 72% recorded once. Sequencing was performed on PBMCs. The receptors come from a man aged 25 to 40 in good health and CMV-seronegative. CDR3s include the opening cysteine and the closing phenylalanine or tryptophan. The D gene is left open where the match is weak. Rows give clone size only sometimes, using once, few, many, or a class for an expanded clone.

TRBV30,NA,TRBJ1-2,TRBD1,CAWERGQGDGYTF,TGTGCCTGGGAAAGGGGACAGGGGGATGGCTACACCTTC
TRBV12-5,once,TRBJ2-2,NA,CASGLVLQGDTGELFF,TGTGCTAGTGGTTTGGTTCTACAGGGAGACACCGGGGAGCTGTTTTTT
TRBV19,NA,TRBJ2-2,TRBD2,CARGEQVGLAGGRTGELFF,TGTGCCAGGGGTGAGCAAGTGGGACTAGCGGGAGGGCGAACCGGGGAGCTGTTTTTT
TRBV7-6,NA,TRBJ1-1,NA,CASRSDSYTEAFF,TGTGCCAGCAGGTCGGACAGTTACACTGAAGCTTTCTTT
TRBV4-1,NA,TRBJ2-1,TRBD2,CASEWREGLNEQFF,TGCGCCAGCGAATGGCGGGAGGGCCTAAATGAGCAGTTCTTC
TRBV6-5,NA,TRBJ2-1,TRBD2,CASVLTSGGAREQFF,TGTGCCAGCGTGCTGACTAGCGGGGGGGCTCGTGAGCAGTTCTTC
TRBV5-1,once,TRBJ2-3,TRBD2,CASSLFSRGLTSGSLDTQYF,TGCGCCAGCAGCTTGTTCTCCAGGGGGCTTACTAGCGGGAGCCTAGATACGCAGTATTTT
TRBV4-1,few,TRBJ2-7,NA,CASSQGWQGTYEQYF,TGCGCCAGCAGCCAAGGGTGGCAGGGTACCTACGAGCAGTACTTC
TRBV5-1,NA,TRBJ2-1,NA,CASSSVRDTYNEQFF,TGCGCCAGCAGCTCCGTCAGGGACACCTACAATGAGCAGTTCTTC
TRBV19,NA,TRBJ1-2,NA,CASSREGWTDKNYTF,TGTGCCAGTAGTAGGGAGGGTTGGACAGACAAGAACTACACCTTC
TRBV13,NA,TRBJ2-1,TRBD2,CASSLSGLAGAVNEQFF,TGTGCCAGCAGCCTAAGTGGACTAGCGGGAGCTGTGAATGAGCAGTTCTTC
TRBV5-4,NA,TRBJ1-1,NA,CASSLVGTMNTEAFF,TGTGCCAGCAGCTTGGTAGGGACTATGAACACTGAAGCTTTCTTT
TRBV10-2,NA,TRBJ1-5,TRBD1,CASTRTGGGGQPQHF,TGCGCCAGCACCAGGACAGGGGGTGGAGGGCAGCCCCAGCATTTT
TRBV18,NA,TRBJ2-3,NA,CASSPAAAGTDTQYF,TGTGCCAGCTCACCTGCTGCGGCAGGCACAGATACGCAGTATTTT
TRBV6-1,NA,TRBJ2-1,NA,CASRGLSSYNEQFF,TGTGCCAGCAGGGGCCTTAGCTCCTACAATGAGCAGTTCTTC
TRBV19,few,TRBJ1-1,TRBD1,CASSMSDRGHPGAFF,TGTGCCAGTAGTATGAGTGACAGGGGGCACCCGGGAGCTTTCTTT
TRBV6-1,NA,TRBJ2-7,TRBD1,CASRGQGAQEQYF,TGTGCCAGCAGGGGACAGGGGGCGCAAGAGCAGTACTTC
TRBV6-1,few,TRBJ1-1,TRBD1,CASSASGTGREAFF,TGTGCCAGCAGTGCAAGTGGGACAGGCCGTGAAGCTTTCTTT
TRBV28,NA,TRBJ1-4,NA,CASSMSEKLFF,TGTGCCAGCAGTATGAGTGAAAAACTGTTTTTT
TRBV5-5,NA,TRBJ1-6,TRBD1,CASSFTGVNSPLHF,TGTGCCAGCAGCTTCACAGGGGTTAATTCACCCCTCCACTTT
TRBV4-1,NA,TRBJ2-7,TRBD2,CASSHDQESASGRDEQYF,TGCGCCAGCAGCCACGACCAAGAGTCGGCTAGCGGGAGGGATGAGCAGTACTTC
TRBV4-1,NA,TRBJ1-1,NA,CASSQDQGAYTEAFF,TGCGCCAGCAGCCAAGATCAAGGGGCATACACTGAAGCTTTCTTT
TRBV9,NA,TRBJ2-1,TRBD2,CASSVGEGLAIPEQFF,TGTGCCAGCAGCGTAGGGGAGGGACTAGCGATCCCCGAGCAGTTCTTC
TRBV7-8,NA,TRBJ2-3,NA,CASSLMAGSTDTQYF,TGTGCCAGCAGCTTAATGGCGGGGTCGACAGATACGCAGTATTTT
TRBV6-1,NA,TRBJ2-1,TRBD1,CAITPDRVNEQFF,TGTGCCATCACCCCGGACAGGGTTAATGAGCAGTTCTTC
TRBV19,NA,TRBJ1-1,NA,CASSFGLYTEAFF,TGTGCCAGTAGTTTCGGACTGTACACTGAAGCTTTCTTT
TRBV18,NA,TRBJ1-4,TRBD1,CASSPDRGRGEKLFF,TGTGCCAGCTCACCAGACAGGGGGCGCGGAGAAAAACTGTTTTTT
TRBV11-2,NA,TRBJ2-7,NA,CASSPEGSEQYF,TGTGCCAGCAGCCCCGAGGGAAGTGAGCAGTACTTC
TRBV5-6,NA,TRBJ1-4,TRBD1,CASSLSYQTGATNEKLFF,TGTGCCAGCAGCTTGTCTTACCAAACAGGGGCAACTAATGAAAAACTGTTTTTT
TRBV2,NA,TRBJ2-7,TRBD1,CATSSQGQEANEQYF,TGTGCCACCAGTTCCCAGGGACAGGAGGCAAACGAGCAGTACTTC
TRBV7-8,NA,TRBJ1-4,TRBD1,CASSLGQGPNEKLFF,TGTGCCAGCAGCTTAGGACAGGGACCAAATGAAAAACTGTTTTTT
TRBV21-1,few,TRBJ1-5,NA,CASTLDRDRQPQHF,TGTGCCAGCACCCTCGACAGGGATCGTCAGCCCCAGCATTTT
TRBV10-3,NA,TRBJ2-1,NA,CASIESSQYNEQFF,TGTGCCAGTATAGAATCAAGCCAATACAATGAGCAGTTCTTC
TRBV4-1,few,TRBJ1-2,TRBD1,CASSQDARDRDNYGYTF,TGCGCCAGCAGCCAAGATGCCAGGGACAGGGACAACTATGGCTACACCTTC
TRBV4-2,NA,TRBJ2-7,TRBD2,CASSQAPSGSGRAGSEQYF,TGTGCCAGCAGCCAAGCGCCGAGTGGAAGCGGGAGGGCCGGCTCCGAGCAGTACTTC
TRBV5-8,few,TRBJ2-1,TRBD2,CASSSGLAVHRANNEQFF,TGTGCCAGCAGCTCTGGACTAGCGGTACACCGGGCAAACAATGAGCAGTTCTTC
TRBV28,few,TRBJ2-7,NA,CASSFRGSSSYEQYF,TGTGCCAGCAGTTTCCGCGGTTCCAGCTCCTACGAGCAGTACTTC
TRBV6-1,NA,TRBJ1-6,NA,CASSEPTGYYNSPLHF,TGTGCCAGCAGTGAGCCGACGGGTTACTATAATTCACCCCTCCACTTT
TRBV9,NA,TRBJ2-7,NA,CASSVSAGRSYEQYF,TGTGCCAGCAGCGTATCCGCAGGGCGCTCCTACGAGCAGTACTTC
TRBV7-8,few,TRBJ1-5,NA,CASSPDTQSSNQPQHF,TGTGCCAGCAGCCCGGACACCCAATCTAGCAATCAGCCCCAGCATTTT
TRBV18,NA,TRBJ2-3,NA,CASSPADTQYF,TGTGCCAGCTCACCCGCAGATACGCAGTATTTT
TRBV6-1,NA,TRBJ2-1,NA,CASSEPAGPSLNEQFF,TGTGCCAGCAGTGAACCGGCGGGCCCAAGCCTCAATGAGCAGTTCTTC
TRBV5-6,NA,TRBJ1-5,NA,CASSLGQGVNQPQHF,TGTGCCAGCAGCTTGGGCCAGGGCGTCAATCAGCCCCAGCATTTT
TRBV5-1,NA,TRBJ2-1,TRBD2,CASSLNSGRLSSYNEQFF,TGCGCCAGCAGCTTGAATAGCGGGAGGCTGAGCTCCTACAATGAGCAGTTCTTC
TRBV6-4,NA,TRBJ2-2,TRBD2,CASSVVAGGAGELFF,TGTGCCAGCAGTGTGGTAGCGGGAGGCGCCGGGGAGCTGTTTTTT
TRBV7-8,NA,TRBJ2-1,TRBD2,CATQPEREDNEQFF,TGTGCCACCCAGCCCGAGCGGGAGGACAATGAGCAGTTCTTC
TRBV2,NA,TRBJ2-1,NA,CASSESPPDSNEQFF,TGTGCCAGCAGTGAATCTCCGCCAGACAGCAATGAGCAGTTCTTC
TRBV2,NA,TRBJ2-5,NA,CASSPARGQETQYF,TGTGCCAGCAGCCCCGCCCGAGGCCAAGAGACCCAGTACTTC
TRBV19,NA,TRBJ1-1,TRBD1,CASSIRGTGGSNTEAFF,TGTGCCAGTAGTATCCGCGGGACAGGGGGCTCCAACACTGAAGCTTTCTTT
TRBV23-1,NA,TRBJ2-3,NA,CATPWGLTDTQYF,TGCGCCACCCCCTGGGGACTGACAGATACGCAGTATTTT
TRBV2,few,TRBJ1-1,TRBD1,CASQEVQGARAFF,TGTGCCAGTCAGGAGGTGCAGGGGGCGAGGGCTTTCTTT
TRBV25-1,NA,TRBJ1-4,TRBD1,CASRRGTGGREKLFF,TGTGCCAGCCGGAGGGGGACAGGGGGTAGGGAAAAACTGTTTTTT
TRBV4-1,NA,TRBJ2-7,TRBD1,CASSQVWTGGTSLAYEQYF,TGCGCCAGCAGCCAAGTTTGGACAGGGGGTACCTCCCTTGCCTACGAGCAGTACTTC
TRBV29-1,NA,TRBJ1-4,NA,CSVFSEKLFF,TGCAGCGTGTTCAGTGAAAAACTGTTTTTT
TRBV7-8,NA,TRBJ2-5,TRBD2,CASSLGGLEAETQYF,TGTGCCAGCAGCTTAGGGGGACTAGAAGCCGAGACCCAGTACTTC
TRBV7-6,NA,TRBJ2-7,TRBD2,CASSLAGGLAVDEQYF,TGTGCCAGCAGCTTAGCCGGCGGGCTAGCGGTGGACGAGCAGTACTTC
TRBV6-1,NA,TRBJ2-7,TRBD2,CASSVQREVPYEQYF,TGTGCCAGCAGCGTGCAGCGGGAGGTTCCCTACGAGCAGTACTTC